This entry lists 15 T cell receptor beta chains sequenced from one sample in a study of blood T cells in healthy people across ages. With a J-beta primer mix and a sample-barcoded 5' primer, a second PCR ran about 6 to 11 cycles. TCRdb re-derived calls from the 5' RACE reads in MiXCR, one entry per CDR3 protein. Of around 800,000 distinct CDR3 sequences in the sample, around 68% were seen once. The sequenced sample consisted of blood. Receptors originate from a man aged 25 to 40 in good health.

The gene calls are TRBV27 and TRBJ2-4; D gene unclear. CDR1 is MNHEY, CDR2 SMNVEV, per germline (reference sequence). This CDR3 comprises 13 residues. Trimming removed 3 bases at V and 7 bases at J, with 10 bases between. CDR3 DNA: TGTGCCAGCAGTTTCTCGGTTGGCAACATTCAGTACTTC. Protein: CASSFSVGNIQYF.

The chain couples TRBV2 to TRBJ2-1; the D is unclear. V was pared by 6 bases and J by 8 bases, with 11 bases between. Germline loops: CDR1 SNHLY, CDR2 FYNNEI. CDR3 length: 12 amino acids. The DNA for the CDR3 is TGTGCCAGCAGCGGTCGTATCGATGAGCAGTTCTTC. Amino acids: CASSGRIDEQFF.

The chain employs TRBV21-1 and TRBJ2-1; the D call of TRBD1 is as the table states it, not checked on the DNA. TRBV21-1 is recorded as a pseudogene. The CDR3 is 15 amino acids. CDR3 DNA: TGTGCCAGCAGCAACGGGCGGGGGTGGATCAATGAGCAGTTCTTC. Translating gives CASSNGRGWINEQFF.

The chain uses TRBV5-1 and TRBJ2-5; 10 bases match TRBD1. The V gene's germline CDR1 is SGHRS and CDR2 YFSETQ. Trimming at V came to 7 bases and at J to 11 bases, leaving 17 bases not matched to a gene. The CDR3 sequence is 15 residues long. CDR3 sequence: CASYLGQGSHNEQYF. The CDR3 region has the DNA TGCGCCAGCTATTTGGGACAGGGGTCCCACAATGAGCAGTACTTC.

The chain employs TRBV25-1 and TRBJ2-4; D might be TRBD2 (5 bases). The J call may be wrong; the DNA end is better matched by TRBJ2-7. Germline V gene sequence: CDR1 MGHDK, CDR2 SYGVNS. The CDR3 totals 14 residues. CDR3 protein: CASSETARDYEQYF. CDR3 sequence (DNA): TGTGCCAGCAGTGAGACGGCGAGGGACTACGAGCAGTACTTC.

V is TRBV7-2 and J is TRBJ1-4, with 7 bases fitting TRBD1. Looked up from germline, CDR1 is SGHTA and CDR2 is FQGNSA. Trimming at V came to 1 base and at J to 3 bases, leaving 5 bases not matched to a gene. The CDR3 sequence is 16 residues long. The CDR3 region is CASSLGQGLSNEKLFF. The CDR3 nucleotides are TGTGCCAGCAGCTTAGGACAGGGACTATCTAATGAAAAACTGTTTTTT.

This clonotype was observed a few times. This rearrangement joins TRBV5-1 to TRBJ2-6, with D hard to call. The CDR3 runs 14 residues. The V end was cut by 4 bases, the J end by 0 bases, with 5 bases between. Germline V gene data show CDR1 as SGHRS and CDR2 as YFSETQ. CDR3: CASSRYSGANVLTF. The CDR3 region has the DNA TGCGCCAGCAGCAGGTACTCTGGGGCCAACGTCCTGACTTTC.

This clonotype occurred once. The chain carries TRBV6-2 or TRBV6-3 and TRBJ2-3; 16 bases map to TRBD2. From germline, CDR1 is MNHEY and CDR2 SVGEGT. This CDR3 contains 19 residues. V lost 2 bases, J lost 1 base, and 6 bases stayed unmatched. CDR3: CASSYVGLAGGPGTDTQYF. CDR3 nucleotides: TGTGCCAGCAGTTACGTGGGACTAGCGGGGGGGCCCGGCACAGATACGCAGTATTTT.

Only a few counts were recorded for this clonotype. The rearrangement joins TRBV14 to TRBJ1-6; D is unclear. The V end was cut by 1 base, the J end by 2 bases, with 6 bases between. CDR1 is SGHDN and CDR2 is FVKESK in the germline V gene. The CDR3 length is 15 residues. The CDR3 here is CASSQVGPYNSPLHF. The CDR3 DNA is TGTGCCAGCAGCCAAGTCGGTCCCTATAATTCACCCCTCCACTTT.

The rearrangement uses TRBV9 and TRBJ2-3, with 11 bases that match TRBD2. Germline CDR1 SGDLS, CDR2 YYNGEE. The CDR3 has 17 residues. With V trimmed by 0 bases and J by 9 bases, 12 bases remained unmatched. CDR3 nucleotides: TGTGCCAGCAGCGTAGCTACGAGTCTAGCGGGGGGAGGAACGCAGTATTTT. Translating gives CASSVATSLAGGGTQYF.

This clonotype was seen repeatedly, ten times or more. The CDR3 reads CSVVAQGEYEQYF. DNA of the CDR3: TGCAGCGTTGTTGCACAGGGAGAGTACGAGCAGTACTTC. This chain joins TRBV29-1 and TRBJ2-7, with a tentative D call TRBD1 (6 bases). The germline V and J ends were trimmed by 4 bases and 4 bases, with 14 bases remaining between them. The CDR3 loop spans 13 amino acids. CDR1 and CDR2 (germline): SQVTM, ANQGSEA.

This sequence joins TRBV5-6 and TRBJ2-7; D is possibly TRBD1 (6 bases). Germline V gives CDR1 SGHDT, CDR2 YYEEEE. The ends were cut back, 4 bases at V and 2 bases at J, with 13 bases in the middle. The CDR3 runs 14 residues. The chain's CDR3 is CASSPRRTAYEQYF. The CDR3 DNA sequence: TGTGCCAGCAGCCCCCGGAGGACAGCCTACGAGCAGTACTTC.

The CDR3 coding sequence is TGCAGCGGTCGACTAGCGGGGGGGGCTGGCAATGAGCAGTTCTTC. Its protein is CSGRLAGGAGNEQFF. The chain links TRBV29-1 to TRBJ2-1; 14 nucleotides line up with TRBD2. The V gene end was trimmed by 7 bases and the J gene end by 6 bases; junction bases not matched to a gene: 8. Germline V gene sequence: CDR1 SQVTM, CDR2 ANQGSEA. The CDR3 is 15 amino acids.

This clonotype occurred a few times. The CDR3 DNA follows: TGTGCCAGCAAAAGCACTGGACCTCCTGGGGCCAACGTCCTGACTTTC. It is translated as CASKSTGPPGANVLTF. The chain couples TRBV7-9 to TRBJ2-6; D uncertain. In germline, CDR1 is SEHNR, CDR2 FQNEAQ (reference sequence). CDR3 size: 16 residues. V was trimmed by 7 bases and J by 2 bases, leaving 15 bases between them.

The rearrangement uses TRBV4-1 and TRBJ2-7, with TRBD1 as a possible D gene (6 bases). CDR1 MGHRA and CDR2 YSYEKL come from the germline V gene. CDR3 length: 14 residues. With 4 bases removed from V and 3 bases from J, the gap between germline ends came to 13 bases. The CDR3 region is CASSPSTGFYEQYF. CDR3 nucleotide sequence: TGCGCCAGCAGCCCTTCGACAGGATTCTACGAGCAGTACTTC.